Below are 30 T cell receptor beta chains sequenced from a single sample in a study of shared clonotypes between healthy human individuals (dated by TCRdb to about 2020). The method behind the library was the immunoSEQ multiplex PCR assay. The immuneACCESS repertoire file appears here via TCRdb, limited to in-frame rearrangements. These files lack a portion of the clones; in checked studies, under half of the deficit traces to unresolved V genes, and the cause of the others is not known. The sample data list around 1.1 million clones, and roughly 77% of these were observed just once. Together, the top ten hold roughly 0.83% of the sample. Sequencing was performed on memory CD4+ T cells from PBMCs. In the paper's terms, the cell subset or site label means: CD45RA-negative fraction. The receptors here all came from a man aged 18 to 29 in good health. Some clones in this sample may be carry-over from other donors' samples.

This chain joins TRBV28 and TRBJ1-3; D call uncertain. Trimming took 5 bases from V and 8 from J, leaving 10 bases between them. Germline V gene data show CDR1 as MDHEN and CDR2 as SYDVKM. The CDR3 has 12 amino acids. The CDR3 here is CASSEFLDTIYF. CDR3 nucleotides: TGTGCCAGCAGTGAATTCTTGGACACCATATATTTT.

The rearrangement links TRBV30 to TRBJ2-1; 7 bases match TRBD2. The CDR3 spans 14 residues. V shed 1 base, J shed 5 bases, and the junction held 5 bases outside the gene matches. Germline V CDR1 and CDR2: GTSNPN, SVGIG (reference sequence). CDR3 DNA: TGTGCCTGGAGTGACCTAGCGGTAAACAATGAGCAGTTCTTC. Its translation: CAWSDLAVNNEQFF.

This sequence joins TRBV7-3 and TRBJ2-7, with TRBD1 matching 8 bases. The germline gives CDR1 SGHTA, CDR2 FQGTGA. The J segment lost 6 bases and the V segment lost 5 bases, leaving 9 bases of the junction unmatched. The CDR3 is 14 amino acids. The CDR3 region has the DNA TGTGCCAGCAGCCGCGGGACAGGACGCGGCGAGCAGTACTTC. Residues: CASSRGTGRGEQYF.

This sequence joins TRBV4-3 and TRBJ2-5; D possibly corresponds to TRBD1 (5 bases). V dropped 4 bases and J dropped 9 bases, with 15 bases sitting between them. The CDR3 runs 13 residues. Germline V gives CDR1 LGHNA, CDR2 YSLEER. For the CDR3, the DNA is TGCGCCAGCAGCCCCATGGGGCGAGACCCCCAGTACTTC. It translates to CASSPMGRDPQYF.

The V and J genes are TRBV25-1 and TRBJ2-1; D is uncertain. The V gene's germline CDR1 is MGHDK and CDR2 SYGVNS. Trimming stripped 1 base from V and 10 bases from J, with 5 bases between. The CDR3 is 11 residues long. CDR3 in amino acids: CASSEFMEQFF. For the CDR3, the DNA is TGTGCCAGCAGTGAATTTATGGAGCAGTTCTTC.

The genes are TRBV9 and TRBJ2-2, with D tentatively TRBD1 (6 bases). Germline CDR1 reads SGDLS; CDR2 reads YYNGEE. The CDR3 covers 14 residues. The V end lost 3 bases, the J end lost 6 bases, and 12 bases lay between the germline ends. The CDR3 region is CASSEQGIAGELFF. The CDR3 region has the DNA TGTGCCAGCAGCGAACAGGGTATCGCCGGGGAGCTGTTTTTT. The whole variable domain, filled in from reference TRBV9 and TRBJ2-2, reads DSGVTQTPKHLITATGQRVTLRCSPRSGDLSVYWYQQSLDQGLQFLIQYYNGEERAKGNILERFSAQQFPDLHSELNLSSLELGDSALYFCASSEQGIAGELFFGEGSRLTVL.

This clone was detected ten times or more. The CDR3 end shows no conserved phenylalanine or tryptophan, and so a read error is likely. The DNA is omitted, as the CDR3 cannot be located on it reliably, and the CDR3 follows TCRdb's listing. This chain uses TRBV28 with TRBJ2-7; the table's D call TRBD1 went unverified against the DNA. CDR1 and CDR2 from the germline V gene are MDHEN and SYDVKM. The CDR3 contains 12 residues when both ends are counted. CDR3 in amino acids: CASSPQGRNPHI.

This clone has a single count. This sample also contains other DNA sequences that code for the same CDR3. The rearrangement links TRBV6-1 to TRBJ2-3; D gene unclear. This CDR3 has 13 amino acids. The germline V and J ends were trimmed by 1 base and 2 bases, with 4 bases remaining between them. Germline CDR1 and CDR2: MNHNS and SASEGT. The chain's CDR3 is CASSEVFTDTQYF. In DNA, the CDR3 is TGTGCCAGCAGTGAAGTTTTCACAGATACGCAGTATTTT.

J is TRBJ1-1 and V is TRBV20-1, with a possible D match to TRBD1 (6 bases). The V end was cut by 6 bases, the J end by 7 bases, with 6 bases between. The CDR3 contains 9 residues. The germline V gene has CDR1 DFQATT and CDR2 SNEGSKA (reference sequence). CDR3 coding DNA: TGCAGTGCGACAGGTGAAGCTTTCTTT. It translates to CSATGEAFF.

This clone has just one count. Other nucleotide sequences in the sample specify the same CDR3. The chain is built from TRBV7-9 and TRBJ1-1; D ambiguous. V was clipped by 3 bases and J by 1 base, with 6 bases between them. The germline gives CDR1 SEHNR, CDR2 FQNEAQ (reference sequence). The CDR3 sequence is 13 residues long. CDR3 bases: TGTGCCAGCAGCTTCTCGGAGAACACTGAAGCTTTCTTT. Amino acids: CASSFSENTEAFF.

The chain is built from TRBV5-1 and TRBJ2-2, with 7 bases matching TRBD2. The CDR3 totals 17 residues. With 6 bases clipped from V and 0 bases from J, the junction kept 11 bases outside the gene matches. The V gene's germline CDR1 is SGHRS and CDR2 YFSETQ. The CDR3 region is CASNQALAAANTGELFF. For the CDR3, the DNA is TGCGCCAGCAACCAAGCGCTAGCGGCAGCGAACACCGGGGAGCTGTTTTTT. The entire variable domain, with the rest obtained from reference TRBV5-1 and TRBJ2-2, is as follows: KAGVTQTPRYLIKTRGQQVTLSCSPISGHRSVSWYQQTPGQGLQFLFEYFSETQRNKGNFPGRFSGRQFSNSRSEMNVSTLELGDSALYLCASNQALAAANTGELFFGEGSRLTVL.

This clone was seen a few times. The gene calls are TRBV21-1 and TRBJ1-2; TRBD1 reflects the table's D call only, with no check against the DNA. TRBV21-1 is labeled a pseudogene. This CDR3 has 17 amino acids. The CDR3 coding sequence is TGTGCCAGCAGCAAAGCGGTCGGACAGGGAGGTAGCTATGGCTACACCTTC. This translates into CASSKAVGQGGSYGYTF.

The V call is TRBV29-1, the J call TRBJ1-3, with D perhaps matching TRBD1 (5 bases). Germline values: CDR1 SQVTM, CDR2 ANQGSEA. CDR3 length: 13 amino acids. V lost 6 bases and J 0 bases, leaving 9 bases between the germline ends. The CDR3 bases are TGCAGCGTGCAGGGCCTCTCTGGAAACACCATATATTTT. Translated, it gives CSVQGLSGNTIYF.

V usage is TRBV28 and J usage is TRBJ2-1; weak D call: TRBD2 (6 bases). CDR1 and CDR2 from the germline V gene are MDHEN and SYDVKM. The V end was cut by 8 bases, the J end by 0 bases, with 17 bases between. CDR3 size: 16 residues. DNA for the CDR3: TGTGCCAGCTATGTGCGAATGGGAGGCTCCTACAATGAGCAGTTCTTC. Its translation is CASYVRMGGSYNEQFF.

The chain is built from TRBV5-1 and TRBJ1-4; TRBD1 matches 7 bases. The J segment lost 5 bases and the V segment lost 0 bases, leaving 7 bases of the junction unmatched. There are 16 residues in the CDR3. CDR1 is SGHRS and CDR2 is YFSETQ in the germline V gene. CDR3 region: CASSLGVQGENEKLFF. CDR3 bases: TGCGCCAGCAGCTTGGGGGTGCAGGGGGAGAATGAAAAACTGTTTTTT.

The genes are TRBV5-1 and TRBJ1-2, with D hard to call. V gave up 3 bases and J gave up 7 bases, with 13 bases separating them. The CDR3 spans 13 residues. The germline gives CDR1 SGHRS, CDR2 YFSETQ. CDR3 loop: CASSSRTLSGYTF. The CDR3 bases are TGCGCCAGCAGCTCGCGGACCTTGAGTGGCTACACCTTC.

The gene calls are TRBV27 and TRBJ2-2; 11 bases line up with TRBD1. The CDR3 extends over 16 amino acids. CDR1 is MNHEY and CDR2 is SMNVEV in the germline V gene (reference sequence). After removal of 6 bases from V and 2 bases from J, the junction contained 5 bases not matched to a gene. CDR3 loop: CASRWTGGFNTGELFF. The CDR3 nucleotides read TGTGCCAGCAGGTGGACAGGGGGCTTCAACACCGGGGAGCTGTTTTTT.

This chain connects TRBV28 to TRBJ1-5, with D maybe TRBD1 (5 bases). The germline V and J ends were trimmed by 1 base and 6 bases, with 16 bases remaining between them. The CDR3 has 16 residues. The germline V gene encodes CDR1 MDHEN and CDR2 SYDVKM. As DNA, the CDR3 is TGTGCCAGCAGTTTATCGTCCGGGACCGGGCGTCAGCCCCAGCATTTT. It yields the protein CASSLSSGTGRQPQHF.

This clone has more than one count but fewer than ten. The J gene is TRBJ2-3, the V gene TRBV27, with D hard to call. Germline V gene data show CDR1 as MNHEY and CDR2 as SMNVEV (reference sequence). Deletions cut 5 bases from V and 9 bases from J, with 15 bases between. CDR3 length: 13 residues. CDR3 in amino acids: CASSRPGLFTQYF. For the CDR3, the DNA is TGTGCCAGCAGTCGCCCCGGTCTGTTCACGCAGTATTTT.

This sequence joins TRBV28 and TRBJ2-3, with 11 bases matching TRBD2. Germline CDR1 is MDHEN and CDR2 is SYDVKM. V shed 6 bases, J shed 5 bases, and the junction held 7 bases outside the gene matches. The CDR3 is made up of 15 amino acids. As DNA, the CDR3 is TGTGCCAGCAGCGGAGGAGGACTAGCGGGAGATACGCAGTATTTT. Translated: CASSGGGLAGDTQYF.

The V and J genes are TRBV5-4 and TRBJ2-7; tentatively, D is TRBD1 or TRBD2 (5 bases each). Germline values: CDR1 SGHNT, CDR2 YYREEE (reference sequence). The CDR3 consists of 14 residues. Trimming left V 3 bases short and J 3 bases short, with 13 bases between. The CDR3 here is CASSWGSGIYEQYF. The CDR3 DNA follows: TGTGCCAGCAGCTGGGGCTCGGGGATCTACGAGCAGTACTTC.

The chain employs TRBV6-1 and TRBJ1-5, with TRBD1 matching over 8 bases. V was clipped by 4 bases and J by 7 bases; unmatched bases: 6. Germline V gives CDR1 MNHNS, CDR2 SASEGT. The CDR3 has 14 amino acids. The CDR3 spells CASSVQGAGQPQHF. The CDR3 DNA reads as TGTGCCAGCAGTGTTCAGGGGGCCGGACAGCCCCAGCATTTT.

The V and J genes are TRBV2 and TRBJ1-2; D is possibly TRBD1 (6 bases). Germline V lookup: CDR1 SNHLY, CDR2 FYNNEI. This CDR3 comprises 15 residues. Trimming took off 1 base at V and 3 bases at J, with 12 bases between the two ends. The CDR3 loop is CASSEGVRGDYGYTF. The CDR3 bases are TGTGCCAGCAGTGAAGGGGTCAGGGGAGACTATGGCTACACCTTC.

The J gene is TRBJ2-1, the V gene TRBV25-1, with D possibly matching TRBD2 (6 bases). This CDR3 is built from 12 residues. Between the trimmed V and J ends, which lost 4 bases and 9 bases, there was a span of 10 bases. Germline-derived CDR1 and CDR2 are MGHDK and SYGVNS. As DNA, the CDR3 is TGTGCCAGCAGTGTGAGTAGCGGTGAGCAGTTCTTC. It codes for CASSVSSGEQFF.

The J gene is TRBJ1-1, the V gene TRBV5-5; D perhaps matches TRBD1 (5 bases). This CDR3 is built from 16 residues. The ends were cut back, 3 bases at V and 7 bases at J, with 22 bases in the middle. Germline V gene sequence: CDR1 SGHKS, CDR2 YYEKEE (reference sequence). CDR3 protein: CASSWGGAGTPDEAFF. CDR3 coding DNA: TGTGCCAGCAGCTGGGGAGGGGCAGGGACGCCCGATGAAGCTTTCTTT.

Note on this clone: A much larger clone sits a single nucleotide away, making a read error possible. The genes are TRBV5-1 and TRBJ2-7; 11 bases map to TRBD2. Looked up from germline, CDR1 is SGHRS and CDR2 is YFSETQ. The CDR3 is 18 residues long. The CDR3 region is CASSLVASGRTTPYGQYF. CDR3 DNA sequence: TGCGCCAGCAGCTTGGTGGCTAGCGGGAGGACCACTCCTTACGGGCAGTACTTC.

The J gene is TRBJ1-4, the V gene TRBV7-2, with D possibly being TRBD1 (5 bases). The CDR3 is 15 residues long. Between the trimmed V and J ends, which lost 0 bases and 7 bases, there was a span of 12 bases. The germline V gene has CDR1 SGHTA and CDR2 FQGNSA. The CDR3 is CASSLAGTGVEKLFF. The CDR3 nucleotides are TGTGCCAGCAGCTTAGCCGGGACCGGAGTTGAAAAACTGTTTTTT.

This rearrangement joins TRBV28 to TRBJ1-4; 11 nucleotides line up with TRBD1. The CDR3 covers 14 residues. V dropped 6 bases and J dropped 6; count of bases not matched to a gene: 3. The germline CDR1 and CDR2 sequences are MDHEN and SYDVKM. The CDR3 nucleotides are TGTGCCAGCAGGAGGGACAGGGGGTATGAAAAACTGTTTTTT. Translation: CASRRDRGYEKLFF.

The chain employs TRBV10-3 and TRBJ1-2; tentative D call: TRBD1 (5 bases). From germline, CDR1 is ENHRY and CDR2 SYGVKD. The germline V and J ends were trimmed by 6 bases and 3 bases, with 11 bases remaining between them. This CDR3 is built from 13 residues. The CDR3 DNA reads as TGTGCCATCAGCCCGACAGAGGACTATGGCTACACCTTC. Encoded protein: CAISPTEDYGYTF.

The chain carries TRBV15 and TRBJ1-1; weak D call: TRBD1 (5 bases). The CDR3 loop spans 13 amino acids. V lost 4 bases and J lost 9, with 15 bases in between. CDR1 LNHNV and CDR2 YYDKDF come from the germline V gene (reference sequence). The CDR3 protein is CATSKDSGSKAFF. The CDR3 nucleotides are TGTGCCACCAGCAAAGATTCAGGGAGTAAAGCTTTCTTT.